The rows below give T cell receptor beta chains drawn from one sample of a study of CD8+ T cells in alopecia areata. The assay was immunoSEQ multiplex PCR, and TCRdb's table has in-frame clones only and misses some. This repertoire shows more than 100,000 clones, roughly three fifths found once; its top ten account for about 4.9%. Sequencing used CD4+ T cells sorted from blood, obtained at week 0. The source is a human donor with alopecia areata. Each CDR3 is given with its conserved first and last residue. The D gene is left open where the match is weak. A clone size is listed for some rows: how often the clone was seen (once, few, many), or a class if it is expanded.

j_gene | abundance | len | d_gene | v_gene | CDR3aa | CDR3nt
TRBJ1-3 | NA | 13 | NA | TRBV29-1 | CSVRGPFGNTIYF | TGCAGCGTTCGGGGGCCTTTTGGAAACACCATATATTTT
TRBJ2-1 | NA | 14 | TRBD2 | TRBV6-6 | CASRERGVYNEQFF | TGTGCCAGCCGGGAGCGGGGGGTATACAATGAGCAGTTCTTC
TRBJ2-6 | few | 15 | NA | TRBV6-5 | CASSISASGANVLTF | TGTGCCAGCAGTATCTCCGCCTCTGGGGCCAACGTCCTGACTTTC
TRBJ2-1 | NA | 15 | TRBD2 | TRBV27 | CASSTPSGGNNEQFF | TGTGCCAGCAGTACGCCTAGCGGGGGTAACAATGAGCAGTTCTTC
TRBJ2-7 | NA | 13 | NA | TRBV28 | CASMGAQAYEQYF | TGTGCCAGCATGGGGGCACAAGCCTACGAGCAGTACTTC
TRBJ1-2 | NA | 12 | NA | TRBV11-2 | CASSPIGWSYTF | TGTGCCAGCAGCCCCATCGGTTGGAGCTACACCTTC
TRBJ2-2 | NA | 14 | NA | TRBV11-1 | CASTSLAKAGELFF | TGTGCCAGCACCAGCTTAGCCAAGGCCGGGGAGCTGTTTTTT
TRBJ2-2 | NA | 15 | TRBD1 | TRBV5-1 | CASSSTTGIAGELFF | TGCGCCAGCAGCTCAACGACAGGGATTGCCGGGGAGCTGTTTTTT
TRBJ1-1 | few | 12 | TRBD1 | TRBV19 | CASSTGDRSAFF | TGTGCCAGTAGTACCGGGGACAGATCGGCTTTCTTT
TRBJ1-5 | NA | 15 | NA | TRBV4-1 | CASSQDRFSNQPQHF | TGCGCCAGCAGCCAAGATCGATTTAGCAATCAGCCCCAGCATTTT
TRBJ2-7 | NA | 16 | NA | TRBV5-1 | CASTMGDDSGAYEQYF | TGCGCCAGCACGATGGGGGACGATTCTGGCGCCTACGAGCAGTACTTC
TRBJ2-1 | NA | 16 | TRBD2 | TRBV2 | CASSVTRGRAYNEQFF | TGTGCCAGCAGTGTAACACGCGGGAGGGCCTACAATGAGCAGTTCTTC
TRBJ1-2 | NA | 15 | NA | TRBV5-1 | CASSLVGGDSYGYTF | TGCGCCAGCAGCTTGGTTGGAGGGGACTCCTATGGCTACACCTTC
TRBJ2-1 | once | 15 | NA | TRBV18 | CASSPLRGSYNEQFF | TGTGCCAGCTCACCATTACGGGGCTCCTACAATGAGCAGTTCTTC
TRBJ2-5 | NA | 14 | NA | TRBV7-2 | CASSQFGAGETQYF | TGTGCCAGCAGCCAGTTTGGGGCGGGGGAGACCCAGTACTTC
TRBJ2-1 | NA | 13 | NA | TRBV6-4 | CASSELGGNEQFF | TGTGCCAGCAGTGAGCTGGGAGGCAATGAGCAGTTCTTC
TRBJ1-1 | NA | 14 | TRBD1 | TRBV6-1 | CASSGDRLNTEAFF | TGTGCCAGCAGTGGGGACAGGCTGAACACTGAAGCTTTCTTT
TRBJ1-5 | few | 14 | NA | TRBV14 | CASSQGGGNQPQHF | TGTGCCAGCAGCCAAGGGGGGGGCAATCAGCCCCAGCATTTT
TRBJ2-5 | NA | 15 | NA | TRBV7-2 | CASSNKGGPGGTQYF | TGTGCCAGCAGCAATAAGGGGGGCCCTGGGGGGACCCAGTACTTC
TRBJ1-2 | NA | 16 | TRBD1 | TRBV7-8 | CASSLSPPTGRYGYTF | TGTGCCAGCAGCTTATCCCCCCCGACAGGGCGCTATGGCTACACCTTC
TRBJ2-7 | NA | 12 | NA | TRBV2 | CASSEDVGTGNF | NA
TRBJ1-6 | NA | 16 | NA | TRBV9 | CASSDHYGINNSPLHF | TGTGCCAGCAGCGACCACTACGGCATAAATAATTCACCCCTCCACTTT
TRBJ2-5 | NA | 15 | TRBD2 | TRBV5-1 | CASRVGLAEEITQYF | TGCGCCAGCAGGGTTGGACTAGCGGAAGAGATAACCCAGTACTTC
TRBJ2-7 | NA | 15 | TRBD1 | TRBV6-5 | CASRPIGTGQREQYF | TGTGCCAGCAGGCCCATAGGGACAGGGCAACGCGAGCAGTACTTC
TRBJ1-2 | few | 15 | TRBD1 | TRBV7-2 | CASSQPTGTAYGYTF | TGTGCCAGCAGTCAACCTACCGGGACAGCCTATGGCTACACCTTC
TRBJ2-5 | NA | 15 | NA | TRBV5-1 | CASSLGASPQETQYF | TGCGCCAGCAGCTTAGGGGCGTCCCCTCAAGAGACCCAGTACTTC
TRBJ1-1 | NA | 14 | TRBD1 | TRBV7-9 | CASSSDRGATEAFF | TGTGCCAGCAGCTCGGACAGGGGCGCCACTGAAGCTTTCTTT
TRBJ2-7 | NA | 20 | TRBD2 | TRBV4-1 | CASSQPEGTSGSFRGYEQYF | TGCGCCAGCAGCCAGCCTGAAGGGACTAGCGGGAGTTTCCGAGGGTACGAGCAGTACTTC
TRBJ2-1 | NA | 12 | NA | TRBV15 | CATSRDGGEQFF | TGTGCCACCAGCAGAGACGGAGGTGAGCAGTTCTTC
TRBJ1-1 | few | 14 | TRBD1 | TRBV5-6 | CASTLTGTPTEAFF | TGTGCCAGCACCTTGACAGGGACACCGACTGAAGCTTTCTTT
TRBJ2-5 | once | 15 | NA | TRBV5-1 | CASSLVQRGGETQYF | TGCGCCAGCAGCTTGGTGCAGAGGGGCGGGGAGACCCAGTACTTC
TRBJ2-7 | NA | 16 | TRBD1 | TRBV5-1 | CASSPNPGQGGYEQYF | TGCGCCAGCAGCCCCAACCCCGGACAGGGTGGCTACGAGCAGTACTTC
TRBJ2-1 | NA | 15 | TRBD1 | TRBV7-2 | CASSLMGQEYNEQFF | TGTGCCAGCAGCTTAATGGGACAGGAATACAATGAGCAGTTCTTC
TRBJ2-1 | few | 12 | NA | TRBV27 | CASSLGMTEQFF | TGTGCCAGCAGTTTGGGAATGACTGAGCAGTTCTTC
TRBJ2-2 | few | 14 | NA | TRBV7-9 | CASTFFQDTGELFF | TGTGCCAGCACCTTCTTCCAAGACACCGGGGAGCTGTTTTTT
TRBJ1-1 | NA | 15 | NA | TRBV14 | CASSALGRLNTEAFF | TGTGCCAGCAGCGCACTTGGACGGCTGAACACTGAAGCTTTCTTT
TRBJ1-2 | NA | 14 | NA | TRBV2 | CASSERAESYGYTF | TGTGCCAGCAGTGAGAGGGCGGAAAGCTATGGCTACACCTTC
TRBJ2-1 | few | 14 | TRBD2 | TRBV30 | CAWSTTSGGSLQFF | TGTGCCTGGAGTACTACCTCGGGCGGGAGTTTGCAGTTCTTC
TRBJ2-5 | NA | 13 | NA | TRBV5-1 | CASSLWGRETQYF | TGCGCCAGCAGCTTGTGGGGGAGAGAGACCCAGTACTTC
TRBJ2-3 | NA | 16 | TRBD2 | TRBV9 | CASSPRLAVVTDTQYF | TGTGCCAGCAGCCCCCGACTAGCGGTTGTGACAGATACGCAGTATTTT
TRBJ2-1 | NA | 16 | TRBD2 | TRBV6-6 | CASSPAPSGESNEQFF | TGTGCCAGCAGCCCCGCCCCTAGCGGGGAATCCAATGAGCAGTTCTTC
TRBJ1-1 | NA | 11 | NA | TRBV25-1 | CASSDLHEAFF | TGTGCCAGCAGTGACCTCCATGAAGCTTTCTTT
TRBJ2-7 | NA | 14 | TRBD2 | TRBV11-2 | CASRLGGLAYEQYF | TGTGCCAGCCGCCTTGGTGGACTAGCCTACGAGCAGTACTTC
TRBJ2-7 | once | 16 | TRBD1 | TRBV27 | CASSLQGAELPYEQYF | TGTGCCAGCAGTTTACAGGGGGCGGAACTACCCTACGAGCAGTACTTC
TRBJ2-3 | NA | 15 | TRBD1 | TRBV5-6 | CASSHPQGRTDTQYF | TGTGCCAGCAGTCATCCACAGGGGCGCACAGATACGCAGTATTTT
TRBJ2-7 | NA | 13 | NA | TRBV5-1 | CASSGTVSYEQYF | TGCGCCAGCAGCGGGACGGTCTCCTACGAGCAGTACTTC